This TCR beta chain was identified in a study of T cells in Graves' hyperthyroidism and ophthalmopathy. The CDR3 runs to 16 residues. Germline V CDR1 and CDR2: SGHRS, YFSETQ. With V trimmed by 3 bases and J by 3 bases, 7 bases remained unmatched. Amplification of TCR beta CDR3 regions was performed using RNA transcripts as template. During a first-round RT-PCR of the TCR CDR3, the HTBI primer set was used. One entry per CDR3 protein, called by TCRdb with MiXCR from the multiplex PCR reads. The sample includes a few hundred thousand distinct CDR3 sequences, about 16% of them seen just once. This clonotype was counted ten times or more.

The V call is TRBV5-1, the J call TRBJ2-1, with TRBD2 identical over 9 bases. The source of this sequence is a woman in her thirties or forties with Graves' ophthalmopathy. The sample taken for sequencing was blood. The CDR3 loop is CASSSLEAGGYNEQFF. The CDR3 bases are TGCGCCAGCAGCTCCCTTGAAGCGGGGGGCTACAATGAGCAGTTCTTC. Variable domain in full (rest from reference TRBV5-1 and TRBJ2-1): KAGVTQTPRYLIKTRGQQVTLSCSPISGHRSVSWYQQTPGQGLQFLFEYFSETQRNKGNFPGRFSGRQFSNSRSEMNVSTLELGDSALYLCASSSLEAGGYNEQFFGPGTRLTVL.